These 18 T cell receptor beta chains share one sample of origin, sequenced in a study of shared clonotypes between healthy human individuals. The repertoire was sequenced with immunoSEQ multiplex PCR; TCRdb's copy has only in-frame clones and lacks some. The table has about 1.1 million clones, 75% to 85% seen once. Specimen: memory CD4+ T cells from PBMCs. Subset indicated: CD45RA-negative fraction. Receptors were obtained from a young man in good health. Some clones in this sample may be carry-over from other donors' samples.

This clone was counted a few times. This chain uses TRBV6-5 with TRBJ2-7; unclear D gene. The germline CDR1 and CDR2 sequences are MNHEY and SVGAGI. V shed 4 bases and J shed 0 bases, with 16 bases lying between them. The CDR3 sequence is 16 residues long. This chain's CDR3 is CASSSSLSGSSYEQYF. The CDR3 nucleotides are TGTGCCAGCAGTTCATCCCTCTCGGGCAGCTCCTACGAGCAGTACTTC.

This clone is a singleton in its sample. This chain links TRBV20-1 with TRBJ2-5; a weak D match, TRBD1 (5 bases). Germline lookup yields CDR1 DFQATT and CDR2 SNEGSKA (reference sequence). The CDR3 is 10 residues long. Trimming removed 6 bases from V and 5 bases from J, with 7 bases in between. The CDR3 spells CSAAGETQYF. CDR3 in DNA: TGCAGTGCCGCAGGGGAGACCCAGTACTTC.

The chain is built from TRBV18 and TRBJ2-7, with TRBD1 matching 8 bases. This CDR3 is built from 14 residues. CDR1 KGHSH and CDR2 LQKENI come from the germline V gene. The V gene end was trimmed by 6 bases and the J gene end by 4 bases; junction bases not matched to a gene: 8. CDR3 bases: TGTGCCAGCTCCGCGACAGGGGTCGCTTACGAGCAGTACTTC. The encoded protein is CASSATGVAYEQYF.

V gene TRBV6-1 combines with J gene TRBJ1-1; no clear D gene. This CDR3 is 15 amino acids long. The V end was cut by 6 bases, the J end by 1 base, with 15 bases between. Germline-derived CDR1 and CDR2 are MNHNS and SASEGT. The CDR3 loop is CASRNSVFRNTEAFF. CDR3 sequence (DNA): TGTGCCAGCAGGAACTCGGTTTTTCGGAACACTGAAGCTTTCTTT.

The V call is TRBV28, the J call TRBJ2-7, with D perhaps TRBD1 (6 bases). V lost 7 bases, J lost 2 bases, and 15 bases lay in between. The CDR3 covers 14 residues. The V gene's germline CDR1 is MDHEN and CDR2 SYDVKM. CDR3: CASTPWGQAYEQYF. The CDR3 DNA reads TGTGCCAGCACCCCTTGGGGGCAAGCCTACGAGCAGTACTTC.

The V and J genes are TRBV5-4 and TRBJ2-3, with 8 positions matching TRBD2. V was clipped by 0 bases and J by 4 bases; unmatched bases: 4. This CDR3 comprises 15 residues. Germline CDR1 is SGHNT and CDR2 is YYREEE (reference sequence). CDR3 sequence reads: CASSLGGLVADTQYF. DNA of the CDR3: TGTGCCAGCAGCTTGGGGGGACTAGTAGCAGATACGCAGTATTTT.

This chain joins TRBV28 and TRBJ2-7, with unresolved D. Per the germline V gene, CDR1 is MDHEN and CDR2 is SYDVKM. V dropped 5 bases and J dropped 2 bases, with 13 bases sitting between them. This CDR3 spans 14 amino acids. In DNA, the CDR3 is TGTGCCAGCAGTCCCGCGACATTCGCCTACGAGCAGTACTTC. Protein: CASSPATFAYEQYF.

The chain is built from TRBV6-5 and TRBJ1-1, with TRBD1 identical over 9 bases. The CDR3 is 13 residues long. V dropped 7 bases and J dropped 4; count of bases not matched to a gene: 4. Germline values: CDR1 MNHEY, CDR2 SVGAGI. CDR3 DNA: TGTGCCAGCACCCTGACAGGGGGCACTGAAGCTTTCTTT. Residues: CASTLTGGTEAFF.

The gene calls are TRBV30 and TRBJ1-5; 11 bases match TRBD1. The V gene end was trimmed by 2 bases and the J gene end by 7 bases; junction bases not matched to a gene: 4. CDR1 and CDR2 (germline): GTSNPN, SVGIG (reference sequence). The CDR3 loop spans 14 amino acids. The CDR3 reads CAWSQGDRGQPQHF. In DNA form, the CDR3 reads TGTGCCTGGAGTCAGGGGGACAGGGGGCAGCCCCAGCATTTT.

This chain joins TRBV6-5 and TRBJ2-5; D is unresolved. This CDR3 region has 14 residues. Trimming left V 5 bases short and J 4 bases short, with 14 bases between. Germline V CDR1 and CDR2: MNHEY, SVGAGI. The CDR3 region has the DNA TGTGCCAGCAGTCAGTTTGCCTTAGGAGAGACCCAGTACTTC. Protein sequence: CASSQFALGETQYF.

The V gene is TRBV2, the J gene TRBJ1-1; a weak D match, TRBD1 (5 bases). The germline V and J ends were trimmed by 2 bases and 3 bases, with 7 bases remaining between them. This CDR3 has 13 residues. Looked up from germline, CDR1 is SNHLY and CDR2 is FYNNEI. The CDR3 region is CASSEMGDTEAFF. The CDR3 nucleotides read TGTGCCAGCAGTGAAATGGGGGACACTGAAGCTTTCTTT.

The rearrangement links TRBV5-1 to TRBJ2-1, with TRBD2 identical over 14 bases. CDR1 is SGHRS and CDR2 is YFSETQ in the germline V gene. V dropped 4 bases and J dropped 8; count of bases not matched to a gene: 11. The CDR3 extends over 17 amino acids. The DNA of the CDR3 is TGCGCCAGCAGCACGGGGACTAGCGGGAGCGGTTCCGATGAGCAGTTCTTC. Protein: CASSTGTSGSGSDEQFF.

This chain links TRBV5-1 with TRBJ2-2; D may be TRBD2 (6 bases). Trimming removed 5 bases at V and 1 base at J, with 15 bases between. The CDR3 has 16 amino acids. In germline, CDR1 is SGHRS, CDR2 YFSETQ. Written as DNA, the CDR3 is TGCGCCAGCAGTCGGAACCGGAGGGGGAACACCGGGGAGCTGTTTTTT. This codes for CASSRNRRGNTGELFF.

The rearrangement links TRBV7-2 to TRBJ1-5; 7 nucleotides agree with TRBD1. The CDR3 consists of 17 residues. The J segment lost 9 bases and the V segment lost 5 bases, leaving 19 bases of the junction unmatched. The germline gives CDR1 SGHTA, CDR2 FQGNSA. CDR3: CASSVGGGTGAGLPQHF. In nucleotides, the CDR3 is TGTGCCAGCAGCGTGGGGGGGGGCACAGGGGCAGGTCTGCCCCAGCATTTT. Full variable domain (remainder filled in from reference TRBV7-2 and TRBJ1-5): GAGVSQSPSNKVTEKGKDVELRCDPISGHTALYWYRQSLGQGLEFLIYFQGNSAPDKSGLPSDRFSAERTGGSVSTLTIQRTQQEDSAVYLCASSVGGGTGAGLPQHFGDGTRLSIL.

This rearrangement joins TRBV5-1 to TRBJ2-7, with a possible D match to TRBD1 (5 bases). V was cut by 0 bases and J by 5 bases, with 9 bases left in between. The CDR3 runs 13 residues. The V gene's germline CDR1 is SGHRS and CDR2 YFSETQ. This CDR3 reads CASSLGQWDEQYF. DNA for the CDR3: TGCGCCAGCAGCTTGGGACAGTGGGACGAGCAGTACTTC.

The V call is TRBV2, the J call TRBJ2-2; D gene ambiguous. Trimming took off 6 bases at V and 1 base at J, with 9 bases between the two ends. The length of the CDR3 is 14 residues. Germline-derived CDR1 and CDR2 are SNHLY and FYNNEI. For the CDR3, the DNA is TGTGCCAGCAGATTCTATGGGAACACCGGGGAGCTGTTTTTT. This encodes CASRFYGNTGELFF.

This chain joins TRBV2 and TRBJ2-3, with 10 bases lining up with TRBD2. With V trimmed by 6 bases and J by 0 bases, 6 bases remained unmatched. Germline V gene data show CDR1 as SNHLY and CDR2 as FYNNEI. This CDR3 contains 16 residues. This CDR3 reads CASRVSSGGSTDTQYF. The CDR3 DNA sequence: TGTGCCAGCAGGGTTTCTAGCGGGGGAAGCACAGATACGCAGTATTTT.

Notes on this clone: The sample carries other DNA sequences with the same CDR3. The rearrangement uses TRBV7-7 and TRBJ2-5; the D gene is possibly TRBD2 (6 bases). The CDR3 consists of 14 residues. With 3 bases removed from V and 2 bases from J, the gap between germline ends came to 10 bases. Germline V gene sequence: CDR1 SSHAT, CDR2 FNYEAQ (reference sequence). The chain's CDR3 is CASSLGTAQETQYF. The CDR3 region has the DNA TGTGCCAGCAGCTTGGGGACTGCTCAAGAGACCCAGTACTTC.